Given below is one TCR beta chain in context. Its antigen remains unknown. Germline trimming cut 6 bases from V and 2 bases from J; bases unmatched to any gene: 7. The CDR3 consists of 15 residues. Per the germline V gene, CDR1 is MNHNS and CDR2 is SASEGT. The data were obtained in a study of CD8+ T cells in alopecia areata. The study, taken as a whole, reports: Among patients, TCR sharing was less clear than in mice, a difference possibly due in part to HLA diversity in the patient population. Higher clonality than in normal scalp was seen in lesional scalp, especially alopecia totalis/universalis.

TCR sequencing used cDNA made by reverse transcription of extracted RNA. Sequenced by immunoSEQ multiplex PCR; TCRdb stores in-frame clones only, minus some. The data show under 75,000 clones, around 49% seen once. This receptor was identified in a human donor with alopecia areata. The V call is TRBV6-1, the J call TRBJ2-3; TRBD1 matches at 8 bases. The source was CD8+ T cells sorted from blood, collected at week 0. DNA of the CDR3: TGTGCCAGCAGCCTGACAGGGGCCCACACAGATACGCAGTATTTT. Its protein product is CASSLTGAHTDTQYF.